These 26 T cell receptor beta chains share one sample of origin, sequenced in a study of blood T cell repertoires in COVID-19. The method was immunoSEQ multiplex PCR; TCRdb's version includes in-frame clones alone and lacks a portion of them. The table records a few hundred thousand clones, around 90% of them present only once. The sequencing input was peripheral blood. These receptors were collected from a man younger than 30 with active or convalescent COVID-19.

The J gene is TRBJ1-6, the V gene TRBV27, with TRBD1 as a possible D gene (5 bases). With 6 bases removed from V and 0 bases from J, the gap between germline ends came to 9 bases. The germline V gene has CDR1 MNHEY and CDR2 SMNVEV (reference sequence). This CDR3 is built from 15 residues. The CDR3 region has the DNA TGTGCCAGCAGACCCGGGGGCTCCTATAATTCACCCCTCCACTTT. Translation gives CASRPGGSYNSPLHF.

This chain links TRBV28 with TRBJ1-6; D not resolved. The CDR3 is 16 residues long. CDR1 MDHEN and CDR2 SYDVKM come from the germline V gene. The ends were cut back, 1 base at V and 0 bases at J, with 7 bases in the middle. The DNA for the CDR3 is TGTGCCAGCAGTTTATACAGCGGCTCCTATAATTCACCCCTCCACTTT. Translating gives CASSLYSGSYNSPLHF.

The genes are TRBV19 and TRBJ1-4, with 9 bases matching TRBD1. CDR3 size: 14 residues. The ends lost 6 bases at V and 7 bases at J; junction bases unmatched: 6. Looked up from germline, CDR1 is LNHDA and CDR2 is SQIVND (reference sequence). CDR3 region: CASSTGGGTEKLFF. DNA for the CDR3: TGTGCCAGTAGCACAGGGGGCGGTACTGAAAAACTGTTTTTT.

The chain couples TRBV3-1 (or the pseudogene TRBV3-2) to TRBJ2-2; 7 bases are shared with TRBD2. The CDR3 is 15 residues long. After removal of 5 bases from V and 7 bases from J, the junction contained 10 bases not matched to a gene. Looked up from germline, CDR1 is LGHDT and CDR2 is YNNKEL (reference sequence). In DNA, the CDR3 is TGTGCCAGCAGCTACAGCGGGATGGTTAACGGGGAGCTGTTTTTT. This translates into CASSYSGMVNGELFF.

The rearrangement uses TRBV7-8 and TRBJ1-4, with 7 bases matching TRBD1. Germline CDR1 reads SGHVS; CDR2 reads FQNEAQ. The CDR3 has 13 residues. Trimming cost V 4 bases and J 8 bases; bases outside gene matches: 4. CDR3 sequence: CASSSRTGEKLFF. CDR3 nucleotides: TGTGCCAGCAGCTCAAGGACAGGCGAAAAACTGTTTTTT.

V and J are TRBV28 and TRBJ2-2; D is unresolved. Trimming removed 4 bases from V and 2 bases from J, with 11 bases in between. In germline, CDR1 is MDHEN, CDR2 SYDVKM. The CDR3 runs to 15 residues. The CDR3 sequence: CASSYQRGNTGELFF. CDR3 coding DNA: TGTGCCAGCAGTTATCAGCGTGGCAACACCGGGGAGCTGTTTTTT.

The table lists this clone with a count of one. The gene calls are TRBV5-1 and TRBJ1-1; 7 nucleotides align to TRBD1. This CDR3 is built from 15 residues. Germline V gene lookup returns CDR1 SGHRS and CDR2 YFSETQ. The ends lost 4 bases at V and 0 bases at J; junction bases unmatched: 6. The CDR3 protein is CASSRGQTVNTEAFF. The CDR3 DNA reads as TGCGCCAGCAGCCGGGGACAGACTGTGAACACTGAAGCTTTCTTT.

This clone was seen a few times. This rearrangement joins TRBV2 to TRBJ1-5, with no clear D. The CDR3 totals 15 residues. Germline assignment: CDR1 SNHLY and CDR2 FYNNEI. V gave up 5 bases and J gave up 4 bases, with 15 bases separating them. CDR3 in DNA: TGTGCCAGCAGTCCCGGACGGGGAGAAAATCAGCCCCAGCATTTT. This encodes CASSPGRGENQPQHF.

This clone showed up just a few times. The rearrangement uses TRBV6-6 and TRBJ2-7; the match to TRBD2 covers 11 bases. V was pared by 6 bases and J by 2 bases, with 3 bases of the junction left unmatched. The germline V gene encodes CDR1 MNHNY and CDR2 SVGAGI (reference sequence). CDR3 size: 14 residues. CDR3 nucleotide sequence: TGTGCCAGCAGAGAGACTAGCGGGGCCTACGAGCAGTACTTC. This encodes CASRETSGAYEQYF.

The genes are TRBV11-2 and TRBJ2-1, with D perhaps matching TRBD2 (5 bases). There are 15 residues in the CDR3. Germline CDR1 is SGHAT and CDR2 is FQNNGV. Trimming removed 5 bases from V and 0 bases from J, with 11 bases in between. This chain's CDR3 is CASSKSGSSYNEQFF. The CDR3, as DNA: TGTGCCAGCAGCAAGAGCGGTAGCTCCTACAATGAGCAGTTCTTC.

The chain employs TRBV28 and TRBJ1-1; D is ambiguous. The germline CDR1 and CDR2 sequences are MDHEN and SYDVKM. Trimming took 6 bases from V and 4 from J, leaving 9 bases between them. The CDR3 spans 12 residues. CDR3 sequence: CASSPYPTEAFF. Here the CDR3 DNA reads TGTGCCAGCAGCCCCTATCCCACTGAAGCTTTCTTT. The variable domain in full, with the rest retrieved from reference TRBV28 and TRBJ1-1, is DVKVTQSSRYLVKRTGEKVFLECVQDMDHENMFWYRQDPGLGLRLIYFSYDVKMKEKGDIPEGYSVSREKKERFSLILESASTNQTSMYLCASSPYPTEAFFGQGTRLTVV.

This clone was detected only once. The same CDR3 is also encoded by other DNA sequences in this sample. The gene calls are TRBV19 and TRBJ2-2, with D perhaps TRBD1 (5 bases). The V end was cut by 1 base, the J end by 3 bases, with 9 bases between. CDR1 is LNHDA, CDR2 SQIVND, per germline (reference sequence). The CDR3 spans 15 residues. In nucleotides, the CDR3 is TGTGCCAGTAGTATAGGTCAGGGTTACACCGGGGAGCTGTTTTTT. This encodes CASSIGQGYTGELFF.

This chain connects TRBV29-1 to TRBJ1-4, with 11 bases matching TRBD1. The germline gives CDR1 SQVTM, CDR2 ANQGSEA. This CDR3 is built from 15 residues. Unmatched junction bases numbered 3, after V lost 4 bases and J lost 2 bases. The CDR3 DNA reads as TGCAGCGTTGGGGACAGGGGGGACACTAATGAAAAACTGTTTTTT. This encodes CSVGDRGDTNEKLFF.

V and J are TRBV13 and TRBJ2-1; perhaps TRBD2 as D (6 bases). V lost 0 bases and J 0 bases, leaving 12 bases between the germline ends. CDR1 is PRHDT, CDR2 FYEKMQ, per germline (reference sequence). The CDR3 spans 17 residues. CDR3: CASSLGRWRGSYNEQFF. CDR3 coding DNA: TGTGCCAGCAGCTTAGGTAGGTGGCGGGGCTCCTACAATGAGCAGTTCTTC.

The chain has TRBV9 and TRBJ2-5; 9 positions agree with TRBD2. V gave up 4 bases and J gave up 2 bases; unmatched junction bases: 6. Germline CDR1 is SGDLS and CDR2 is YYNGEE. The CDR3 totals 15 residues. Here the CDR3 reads CASSPRLAVQETQYF. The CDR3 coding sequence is TGTGCCAGCAGCCCGCGACTAGCGGTACAAGAGACCCAGTACTTC. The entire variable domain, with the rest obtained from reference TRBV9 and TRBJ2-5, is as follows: DSGVTQTPKHLITATGQRVTLRCSPRSGDLSVYWYQQSLDQGLQFLIQYYNGEERAKGNILERFSAQQFPDLHSELNLSSLELGDSALYFCASSPRLAVQETQYFGPGTRLLVL.

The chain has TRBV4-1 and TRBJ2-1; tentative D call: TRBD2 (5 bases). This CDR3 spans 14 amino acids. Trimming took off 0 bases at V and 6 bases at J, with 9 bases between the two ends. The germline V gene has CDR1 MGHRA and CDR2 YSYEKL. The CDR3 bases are TGCGCCAGCAGCCAAGATAGCAGCGGCAATGAGCAGTTCTTC. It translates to CASSQDSSGNEQFF.

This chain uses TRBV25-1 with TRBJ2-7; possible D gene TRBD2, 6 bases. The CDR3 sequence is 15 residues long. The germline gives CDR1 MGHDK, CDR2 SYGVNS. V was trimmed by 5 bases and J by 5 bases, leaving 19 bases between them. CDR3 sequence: CASSNSRGIADEQYF. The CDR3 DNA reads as TGTGCCAGCAGTAACTCCCGGGGGATCGCGGACGAGCAGTACTTC.

For the CDR3, the DNA is TGTGCCACCAGCTACCCCGGGGGGTATGGCTACACCTTC. This encodes CATSYPGGYGYTF. The V and J genes are TRBV15 and TRBJ1-2, with D possibly matching TRBD1 (5 bases). Per germline, CDR1 LNHNV and CDR2 YYDKDF (reference sequence). Trimming cost V 5 bases and J 5 bases, with 12 bases left between them. The CDR3 runs to 13 residues.

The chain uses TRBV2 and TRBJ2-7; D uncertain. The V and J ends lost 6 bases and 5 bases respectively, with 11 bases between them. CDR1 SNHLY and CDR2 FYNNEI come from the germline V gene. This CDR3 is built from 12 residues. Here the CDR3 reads CASRAGINEQYF. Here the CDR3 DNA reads TGTGCCAGCAGAGCAGGAATCAACGAGCAGTACTTC.

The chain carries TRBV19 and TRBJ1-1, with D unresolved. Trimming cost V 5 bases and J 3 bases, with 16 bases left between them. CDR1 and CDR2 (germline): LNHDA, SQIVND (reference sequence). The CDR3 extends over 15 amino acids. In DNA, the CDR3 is TGTGCCAGTAGTCGGGATAGGCCTTGGGACACTGAAGCTTTCTTT. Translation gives CASSRDRPWDTEAFF.

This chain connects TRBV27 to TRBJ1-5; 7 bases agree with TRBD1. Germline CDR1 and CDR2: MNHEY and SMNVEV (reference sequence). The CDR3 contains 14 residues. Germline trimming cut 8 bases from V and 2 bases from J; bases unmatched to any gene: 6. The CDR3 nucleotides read TGTGCCAGCCGAGGGGGCGCCGGCAATCAGCCCCAGCATTTT. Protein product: CASRGGAGNQPQHF.

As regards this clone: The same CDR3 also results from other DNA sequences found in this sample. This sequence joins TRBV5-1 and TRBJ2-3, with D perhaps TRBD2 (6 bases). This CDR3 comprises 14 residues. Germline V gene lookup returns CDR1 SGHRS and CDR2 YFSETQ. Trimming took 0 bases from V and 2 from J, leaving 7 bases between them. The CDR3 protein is CASSLAGLTDTQYF. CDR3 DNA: TGCGCCAGCAGCTTGGCGGGACTCACAGATACGCAGTATTTT.

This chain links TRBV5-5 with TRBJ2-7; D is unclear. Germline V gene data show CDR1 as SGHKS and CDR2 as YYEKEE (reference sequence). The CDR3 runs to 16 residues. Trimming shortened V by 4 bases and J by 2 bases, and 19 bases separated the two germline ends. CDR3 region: CASSVAAAAHTYEQYF. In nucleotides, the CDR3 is TGTGCCAGCAGCGTCGCGGCGGCGGCCCATACCTACGAGCAGTACTTC.

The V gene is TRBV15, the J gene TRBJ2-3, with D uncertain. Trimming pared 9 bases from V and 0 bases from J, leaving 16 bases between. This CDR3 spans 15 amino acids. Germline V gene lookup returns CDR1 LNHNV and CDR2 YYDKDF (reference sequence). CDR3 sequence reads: CATKPLDSSTDTQYF. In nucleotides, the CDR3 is TGTGCCACTAAACCCCTAGACTCTAGCACAGATACGCAGTATTTT.

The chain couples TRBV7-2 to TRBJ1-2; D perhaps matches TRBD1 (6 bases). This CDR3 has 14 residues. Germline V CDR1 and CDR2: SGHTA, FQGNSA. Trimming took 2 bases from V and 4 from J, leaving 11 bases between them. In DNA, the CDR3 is TGTGCCAGCAGCTTACGGGGGGCCACCTATGGCTACACCTTC. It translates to CASSLRGATYGYTF.

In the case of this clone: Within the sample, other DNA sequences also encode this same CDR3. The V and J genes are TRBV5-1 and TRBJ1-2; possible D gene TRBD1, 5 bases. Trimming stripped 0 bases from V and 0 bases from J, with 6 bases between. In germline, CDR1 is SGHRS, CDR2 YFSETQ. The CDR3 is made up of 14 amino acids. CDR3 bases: TGCGCCAGCAGCTTGGGGGGCGCTAACTATGGCTACACCTTC. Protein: CASSLGGANYGYTF.